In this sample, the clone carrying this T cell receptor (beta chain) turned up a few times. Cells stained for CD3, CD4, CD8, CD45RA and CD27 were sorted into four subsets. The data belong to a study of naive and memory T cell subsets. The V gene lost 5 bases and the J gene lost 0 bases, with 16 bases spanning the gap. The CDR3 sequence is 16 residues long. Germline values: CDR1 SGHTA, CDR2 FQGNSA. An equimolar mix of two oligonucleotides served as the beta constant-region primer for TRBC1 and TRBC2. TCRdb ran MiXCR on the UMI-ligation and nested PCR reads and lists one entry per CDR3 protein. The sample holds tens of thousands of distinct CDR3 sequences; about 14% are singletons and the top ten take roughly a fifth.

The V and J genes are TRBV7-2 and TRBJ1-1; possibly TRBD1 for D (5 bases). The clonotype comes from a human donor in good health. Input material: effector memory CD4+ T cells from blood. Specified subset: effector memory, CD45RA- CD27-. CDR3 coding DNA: TGTGCCAGCAGCCCCCTCCCCGGGACCCTGAACACTGAAGCTTTCTTT. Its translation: CASSPLPGTLNTEAFF.